This passage covers 20 T cell receptor beta chains from one sample sequenced in a study of T cell changes during pregnancy in multiple sclerosis. The data were produced by immunoSEQ multiplex PCR, yet TCRdb's version contains in-frame clones alone and is incomplete. The sample shows fewer than 70,000 clones, roughly 91% of them seen only once. The sample was peripheral blood, taken in the third trimester of pregnancy. These receptors originate from a female donor with multiple sclerosis, enrolled in a pregnancy study.

In this sample, this clone turned up a few times. The chain employs TRBV6-4 and TRBJ2-1; 10 bases are shared with TRBD2. V trimming: 3 bases; J trimming: 6 bases; junction bases outside the gene matches: 5. CDR1 MRHNA and CDR2 SNTAGT come from the germline V gene. The CDR3 is 15 residues long. The CDR3 loop reads CASSETTSGANEQFF. For the CDR3, the DNA is TGTGCCAGCAGTGAAACTACTAGCGGGGCCAATGAGCAGTTCTTC.

This chain connects TRBV5-5 to TRBJ1-2; D possibly corresponds to TRBD1 (6 bases). V was clipped by 4 bases and J by 7 bases, with 17 bases between them. CDR3 length equals 14 residues. Germline V lookup: CDR1 SGHKS, CDR2 YYEKEE (reference sequence). CDR3 nucleotides: TGTGCCAGCAGCCCAGGGACACCCTTTGGTGGCTACACCTTC. Amino acid sequence: CASSPGTPFGGYTF. Based on the CDR3 plus reference TRBV5-5 and TRBJ1-2, the full variable domain is DAGVTQSPTHLIKTRGQQVTLRCSPISGHKSVSWYQQVLGQGPQFIFQYYEKEERGRGNFPDRFSARQFPNYSSELNVNALLLGDSALYLCASSPGTPFGGYTFGSGTRLTVV.

This clone showed up just a few times. V and J are TRBV5-1 and TRBJ1-2, with D possibly being TRBD1 (5 bases). The germline V gene has CDR1 SGHRS and CDR2 YFSETQ. V lost 2 bases to trimming and J lost 4 bases, with 12 bases between them. The CDR3 loop spans 14 amino acids. In DNA form, the CDR3 reads TGCGCCAGCAGCTTTGACAGTGGAGCCTATGGCTACACCTTC. It specifies CASSFDSGAYGYTF.

This chain joins TRBV5-5 and TRBJ1-4; TRBD1 might be the D (5 bases). Trimming left V 4 bases short and J 2 bases short, with 12 bases between. Germline assignment: CDR1 SGHKS and CDR2 YYEKEE (reference sequence). The CDR3 is made up of 15 amino acids. The CDR3 coding sequence is TGTGCCAGCAGCCTGCGCGGGGCGACTAATGAAAAACTGTTTTTT. Its protein is CASSLRGATNEKLFF.

The rearrangement joins TRBV30 to TRBJ2-7; D may be TRBD2 (6 bases). Germline CDR1 is GTSNPN and CDR2 is SVGIG (reference sequence). V was clipped by 2 bases and J by 3 bases, with 17 bases between them. The CDR3 runs to 15 residues. Here the CDR3 DNA reads TGTGCCTGGAGTCGGCGGGGAAGCAGCTACTACGAGCAGTACTTC. Encoded protein: CAWSRRGSSYYEQYF.

This clone was detected only once. The CDR3 loop is CASSRGLLRKDYGYTF. As DNA, the CDR3 is TGTGCCAGCAGTAGGGGCCTCTTAAGAAAGGACTATGGCTACACCTTC. This chain uses TRBV6-6 with TRBJ1-2, with D maybe TRBD1 (5 bases). The CDR3 is 16 amino acids. The V end lost 5 bases, the J end lost 3 bases, and 19 bases lay between the germline ends. CDR1 MNHNY and CDR2 SVGAGI come from the germline V gene (reference sequence).

This clone was picked up one time. The chain uses TRBV11-2 and TRBJ2-3, with D perhaps matching TRBD2 (5 bases). This CDR3 has 13 amino acids. The V end lost 1 base, the J end lost 4 bases, and 6 bases lay between the germline ends. Germline V gene lookup returns CDR1 SGHAT and CDR2 FQNNGV. The CDR3 spells CASSLAGSDTQYF. CDR3 bases: TGTGCCAGCAGCTTAGCGGGATCAGATACGCAGTATTTT. Combining the CDR3 with reference TRBV11-2 and TRBJ2-3 gives the whole variable domain EAGVAQSPRYKIIEKRQSVAFWCNPISGHATLYWYQQILGQGPKLLIQFQNNGVVDDSQLPKDRFSAERLKGVDSTLKIQPAKLEDSAVYLCASSLAGSDTQYFGPGTRLTVL.

The chain joins TRBV19 to TRBJ1-2, with TRBD1 identical over 7 bases. Germline assignment: CDR1 LNHDA and CDR2 SQIVND (reference sequence). The ends lost 4 bases at V and 2 bases at J; junction bases unmatched: 7. This CDR3 contains 15 residues. CDR3 sequence reads: CASSRGDSRNYGYTF. In DNA form, the CDR3 reads TGTGCCAGTAGTAGGGGGGACAGCCGAAACTATGGCTACACCTTC.

The chain is built from TRBV4-2 and TRBJ2-1; 7 bases match TRBD1. The germline V gene has CDR1 LGHNA and CDR2 YNFKEQ. The CDR3 extends over 16 amino acids. The junction had 5 bases not matched to a gene; V was cut back by 0 bases and J by 3 bases. The CDR3, as DNA: TGTGCCAGCAGCCAAGATAGGGGGACAGACTACAATGAGCAGTTCTTC. Amino acids: CASSQDRGTDYNEQFF.

This CDR3 is CSVWADRGQETQYF. The CDR3 nucleotides read TGCAGCGTATGGGCCGACAGGGGGCAAGAGACCCAGTACTTC. The genes are TRBV29-1 and TRBJ2-5, with TRBD1 matching over 9 bases. CDR3 length: 14 amino acids. The trim removed 6 bases at V and 2 bases at J, leaving 7 bases unmatched. CDR1 is SQVTM and CDR2 is ANQGSEA in the germline V gene.

Remarks on this clone: Germline is not matched at one junction end, which may reflect a read error. The genes are TRBV5-6 and TRBJ1-6; 10 bases map to TRBD1. The CDR3 is 14 amino acids. CDR1 is SGHDT and CDR2 is YYEEEE in the germline V gene. The CDR3 nucleotides are TGTGCCAGCAGTTTGGACAGGGGGAGGGCACCCCTCCACTTT. Its translation: CASSLDRGRAPLHF.

The rearrangement links TRBV18 to TRBJ2-1, with TRBD1 matching over 10 bases. With 2 bases clipped from V and 13 bases from J, the junction kept 5 bases outside the gene matches. CDR1 and CDR2 (germline): KGHSH, LQKENI. CDR3 length: 13 residues. The CDR3 coding sequence is TGTGCCAGCTCACCAGGGACAGGGGACCTCCAGTTCTTC. Translated: CASSPGTGDLQFF.

The chain couples TRBV6-4 to TRBJ2-6; no reliable D call. Between the trimmed V and J ends, which lost 0 bases and 0 bases, there was a span of 6 bases. Per germline, CDR1 MRHNA and CDR2 SNTAGT. This CDR3 has 16 residues. CDR3 residues: CASSDSHRSGANVLTF. The CDR3 region has the DNA TGTGCCAGCAGTGACTCACATCGCTCTGGGGCCAACGTCCTGACTTTC.

The genes are TRBV6-5 and TRBJ1-1, with unresolved D. The germline V and J ends were trimmed by 5 bases and 2 bases, with 12 bases remaining between them. Germline CDR1 MNHEY, CDR2 SVGAGI. CDR3 size: 14 residues. The CDR3 here is CASSPRWANTEAFF. The CDR3 DNA is TGTGCCAGCAGTCCCCGGTGGGCCAACACTGAAGCTTTCTTT.

This clone is a singleton in its sample. The chain employs TRBV6-6 and TRBJ2-7; 10 nucleotides align to TRBD1. The CDR3 totals 15 residues. Trimming took 7 bases from V and 3 from J; bases not matched to a gene: 9. The germline gives CDR1 MNHNY, CDR2 SVGAGI (reference sequence). CDR3 coding DNA: TGTGCCAGCAAACCTCCGGGACAGGGGAACTACGAGCAGTACTTC. Protein product: CASKPPGQGNYEQYF.

V and J are TRBV2 and TRBJ2-7; no clear D gene. The CDR3 totals 13 residues. Trimming removed 4 bases at V and 2 bases at J, with 9 bases between. Germline CDR1 SNHLY, CDR2 FYNNEI. The CDR3 loop reads CASSVYTAYEQYF. Written as DNA, the CDR3 is TGTGCCAGCAGTGTATACACCGCCTACGAGCAGTACTTC.

The CDR3 coding sequence is TGTGCCAGCAGCTTAGTATTCGAGACCCAGTACTTC. Its protein is CASSLVFETQYF. This sequence joins TRBV11-2 and TRBJ2-5; D unclear. Germline V gene lookup returns CDR1 SGHAT and CDR2 FQNNGV. V lost 1 base and J 5 bases, leaving 5 bases between the germline ends. There are 12 residues in the CDR3. Full variable domain (rest looked up from reference TRBV11-2 and TRBJ2-5): EAGVAQSPRYKIIEKRQSVAFWCNPISGHATLYWYQQILGQGPKLLIQFQNNGVVDDSQLPKDRFSAERLKGVDSTLKIQPAKLEDSAVYLCASSLVFETQYFGPGTRLLVL.

J is TRBJ1-1 and V is TRBV2; perhaps TRBD1 as D (6 bases). CDR1 and CDR2 from the germline V gene are SNHLY and FYNNEI. V lost 11 bases to trimming and J lost 1 base, with 8 bases between them. The CDR3 spans 11 residues. CDR3 amino acids: CAEQGNTEAFF. Written as DNA, the CDR3 is TGTGCCGAACAGGGGAACACTGAAGCTTTCTTT.

The chain recombines TRBV5-1 with TRBJ1-4; D remains unclear. Germline V gives CDR1 SGHRS, CDR2 YFSETQ. CDR3 length equals 15 residues. Trimming pared 4 bases from V and 2 bases from J, leaving 12 bases between. CDR3 nucleotides: TGCGCCAGCAGCAGCGGTTGGACCACTAATGAAAAACTGTTTTTT. Protein: CASSSGWTTNEKLFF.

This sequence joins TRBV11-2 and TRBJ2-4, with D maybe TRBD2 (5 bases). Germline lookup yields CDR1 SGHAT and CDR2 FQNNGV. CDR3 size: 16 residues. V shed 0 bases and J shed 8 bases, with 17 bases lying between them. The CDR3 coding sequence is TGTGCCAGCAGCTTAGATCAGAGACTACCTAGGGACATTCAGTACTTC. This translates into CASSLDQRLPRDIQYF. The entire variable domain, with the rest obtained from reference TRBV11-2 and TRBJ2-4, is as follows: EAGVAQSPRYKIIEKRQSVAFWCNPISGHATLYWYQQILGQGPKLLIQFQNNGVVDDSQLPKDRFSAERLKGVDSTLKIQPAKLEDSAVYLCASSLDQRLPRDIQYFGAGTRLSVL.